Listed here are 2 T cell receptor beta chains from one sample, sequenced in a study of T cell changes during pregnancy in multiple sclerosis. Repertoires were generated with immunoSEQ multiplex PCR, while TCRdb's copy carries only in-frame clones and drops some. The sample has tens of thousands of clones, roughly 93% seen once. What was sequenced was PBMCs (not recorded whether the cells were cultured). These receptors came from a female donor with multiple sclerosis, enrolled in a pregnancy study.

The count of this clone is one. This chain connects TRBV6-6 to TRBJ1-2, with 8 positions matching TRBD1. V shed 4 bases, J shed 8 bases, and the junction held 6 bases outside the gene matches. The CDR3 has 13 residues. Germline lookup yields CDR1 MNHNY and CDR2 SVGAGI (reference sequence). This chain's CDR3 is CASSSQTGEGYTF. CDR3 in DNA: TGTGCCAGCAGTTCCCAGACAGGGGAAGGCTACACCTTC.

This clone came up a few times. The chain carries TRBV27 and TRBJ2-7, with 13 bases fitting TRBD2. Germline trimming cut 2 bases from V and 7 bases from J; bases unmatched to any gene: 8. The germline V gene encodes CDR1 MNHEY and CDR2 SMNVEV (reference sequence). The CDR3 length is 16 residues. The CDR3 here is CASSLVLAGGPHEQYF. The CDR3 DNA reads as TGTGCCAGCAGTTTAGTACTAGCGGGAGGGCCTCATGAGCAGTACTTC.